This TCR beta chain is drawn from a study of identical twins. The table lists this clonotype with a few counts. TCRdb called the 5' RACE reads again in MiXCR, with one record for every CDR3 protein. The data contain roughly 1.6 million distinct CDR3 sequences, less than 40% of them singletons. The germline gives CDR1 DFQATT, CDR2 SNEGSKA (reference sequence). V gave up 0 bases and J gave up 4 bases, with 18 bases separating them. CDR3 length equals 16 residues. This receptor was taken from a newborn girl in good health. The sequenced material came from cord blood. The chain is built from TRBV20-1 and TRBJ1-1, with a possible D match to TRBD1 (5 bases). This CDR3 is CSARDPQGTFGTEAFF. The CDR3 DNA reads TGCAGTGCTAGAGATCCCCAGGGCACGTTCGGCACTGAAGCTTTCTTT.